A single sample gave rise to the 18 T cell receptor beta chains below, sequenced in a study of technical replicates of blood from several donors. Assay: immunoSEQ multiplex PCR; the TCRdb copy retains only in-frame clones and omits some. The sample has roughly 69,000 clones; 95% to 97% are singletons. Sample: T cells isolated from PBMCs. These receptor sequences come from a human donor in good health.

There are a few counts of this clone. V usage is TRBV7-9 and J usage is TRBJ2-7, with 8 bases that match TRBD2. The CDR3 sequence is 14 residues long. The germline CDR1 and CDR2 sequences are SEHNR and FQNEAQ (reference sequence). The V segment lost 5 bases and the J segment 7 bases; nucleotides outside the gene matches: 10. The CDR3 reads CASSLTTSADEQYF. The CDR3 region has the DNA TGTGCCAGCAGCCTTACGACTAGCGCCGATGAGCAGTACTTC. The full variable domain, its missing parts supplied by reference TRBV7-9 and TRBJ2-7, is DTGVSQNPRHKITKRGQNVTFRCDPISEHNRLYWYRQTLGQGPEFLTYFQNEAQLEKSRLLSDRFSAERPKGSFSTLEIQRTEQGDSAMYLCASSLTTSADEQYFGPGTRLTVT.

V usage is TRBV4-2 and J usage is TRBJ2-5; perhaps TRBD2 as D (6 bases). Trimming removed 2 bases at V and 5 bases at J, with 12 bases between. The CDR3 totals 14 residues. From germline, CDR1 is LGHNA and CDR2 YNFKEQ. The CDR3: CASSQSGSTETQYF. The CDR3 DNA sequence: TGTGCCAGCAGCCAATCCGGGAGTACTGAGACCCAGTACTTC.

The chain joins TRBV5-6 to TRBJ1-1; D is uncertain. Germline V gene sequence: CDR1 SGHDT, CDR2 YYEEEE. Trimming pared 2 bases from V and 3 bases from J, leaving 11 bases between. This CDR3 is built from 14 residues. The chain's CDR3 is CASSFEGFYTEAFF. The CDR3 coding sequence is TGTGCCAGCAGCTTTGAGGGATTTTACACTGAAGCTTTCTTT.

J is TRBJ2-7 and V is TRBV30; D not resolved. In germline, CDR1 is GTSNPN, CDR2 SVGIG (reference sequence). This CDR3 region has 11 residues. V dropped 0 bases and J dropped 6 bases, with 6 bases sitting between them. CDR3 region: CAWSVLSEQYF. CDR3 coding DNA: TGTGCCTGGAGTGTATTGAGCGAGCAGTACTTC. The full variable domain, its missing parts supplied by reference TRBV30 and TRBJ2-7, is SQTIHQWPATLVQPVGSPLSLECTVEGTSNPNLYWYRQAAGRGLQLLFYSVGIGQISSEVPQNLSASRPQDRQFILSSKKLLLSDSGFYLCAWSVLSEQYFGPGTRLTVT.

The chain is built from TRBV18 and TRBJ2-3, with TRBD2 matching over 7 bases. Germline CDR1 KGHSH, CDR2 LQKENI. This CDR3 is built from 17 residues. The J segment lost 3 bases and the V segment lost 5 bases, leaving 14 bases of the junction unmatched. The CDR3 DNA is TGTGCCAGCTCAGTTAATGATGGGACTACCTGGACAGATACGCAGTATTTT. Translation: CASSVNDGTTWTDTQYF.

This chain joins TRBV5-5 and TRBJ2-1, with no clear D. Germline loops: CDR1 SGHKS, CDR2 YYEKEE (reference sequence). The CDR3 totals 14 residues. V gave up 0 bases and J gave up 7 bases, with 11 bases separating them. The CDR3 spells CASSLVPARNEQFF. The CDR3 coding sequence is TGTGCCAGCAGCTTGGTGCCTGCGAGAAATGAGCAGTTCTTC.

This CDR3 reads CASSRGQVVRGEQFF. The DNA for the CDR3 is TGTGCCAGCAGTCGCGGACAGGTTGTACGTGGTGAGCAGTTCTTC. The gene calls are TRBV6-5 and TRBJ2-1, with 7 bases fitting TRBD1. The CDR3 sequence is 15 residues long. J was trimmed by 9 bases and V by 5 bases; bases with no gene match: 13. Germline V gene data show CDR1 as MNHEY and CDR2 as SVGAGI.

This chain joins TRBV6-5 and TRBJ1-1; D call uncertain. The CDR3 extends over 14 amino acids. CDR1 MNHEY and CDR2 SVGAGI come from the germline V gene. The V end was cut by 1 base, the J end by 0 bases, with 6 bases between. The CDR3 protein is CASSYYSLNTEAFF. CDR3 bases: TGTGCCAGCAGTTACTACAGTTTGAACACTGAAGCTTTCTTT.

The chain uses TRBV30 and TRBJ2-7; no reliable D call. The CDR3 consists of 19 residues. V lost 3 bases to trimming and J lost 0 bases, with 27 bases between them. Germline CDR1 and CDR2: GTSNPN and SVGIG (reference sequence). The CDR3 DNA is TGTGCCTGGAGGACCCCCAGCCTCGTCAGAGCCCGGAGCTCCTACGAGCAGTACTTC. Protein sequence: CAWRTPSLVRARSSYEQYF.

This chain links TRBV5-6 with TRBJ2-7; the D gene is possibly TRBD1 (5 bases). This CDR3 spans 13 amino acids. CDR1 SGHDT and CDR2 YYEEEE come from the germline V gene. With 2 bases removed from V and 4 bases from J, the gap between germline ends came to 10 bases. The CDR3 reads CASSLGEGYEQYF. The DNA of the CDR3 is TGTGCCAGCAGCTTAGGGGAAGGGTACGAGCAGTACTTC.

This clone has a single count. This chain joins TRBV11-3 and TRBJ2-7, with D possibly matching TRBD2 (6 bases). V was clipped by 3 bases and J by 3 bases, with 6 bases between them. The CDR3 length is 12 residues. CDR1 is SGHNT, CDR2 YENEEA, per germline. Here the CDR3 DNA reads TGTGCCAGCAGCTTTAGCGGCTACGAGCAGTACTTC. As protein: CASSFSGYEQYF.

J is TRBJ1-1 and V is TRBV2, with no clear D. Trimming pared 5 bases from V and 4 bases from J, leaving 11 bases between. The CDR3 totals 13 residues. Germline loops: CDR1 SNHLY, CDR2 FYNNEI. The CDR3 DNA follows: TGTGCCAGCAGTCTTGGGGAGGTCACTGAAGCTTTCTTT. Its protein is CASSLGEVTEAFF.

The count of this clone is one. The chain couples TRBV29-1 to TRBJ2-3; 7 bases match TRBD2. V shed 5 bases, J shed 5 bases, and the junction held 7 bases outside the gene matches. Germline assignment: CDR1 SQVTM and CDR2 ANQGSEA. This CDR3 is 13 amino acids long. In DNA, the CDR3 is TGCAGCGTTTATCGGGAGGTTCTAGATACGCAGTATTTT. Translating gives CSVYREVLDTQYF.

This clone was counted a single time. This chain connects TRBV19 to TRBJ2-7, with TRBD1 matching 7 bases. The CDR3 contains 12 residues. The germline V gene encodes CDR1 LNHDA and CDR2 SQIVND (reference sequence). Germline trimming cut 5 bases from V and 2 bases from J; bases unmatched to any gene: 0. This CDR3 is CASSQGAYEQYF. The CDR3 DNA is TGTGCCAGTAGTCAGGGGGCCTACGAGCAGTACTTC.

The chain employs TRBV4-2 and TRBJ1-2; TRBD1 is a possible D gene (6 bases). Germline assignment: CDR1 LGHNA and CDR2 YNFKEQ. The V gene lost 0 bases and the J gene lost 1 base, with 15 bases spanning the gap. This CDR3 is 17 amino acids long. The CDR3 DNA follows: TGTGCCAGCAGCCAAGATGGGTCGGCAGGGGTTAACTATGGCTACACCTTC. Translating gives CASSQDGSAGVNYGYTF.

The chain combines TRBV4-1 with TRBJ1-5; 7 nucleotides match TRBD1. CDR1 and CDR2 (germline): MGHRA, YSYEKL. J lost 6 bases, V lost 2 bases, and 7 bases had no gene match. CDR3 size: 15 residues. In nucleotides, the CDR3 is TGCGCCAGCAGCCAAACAGGGGCGGTGGGTCAGCCCCAGCATTTT. Translating gives CASSQTGAVGQPQHF.

The rearrangement links TRBV29-1 to TRBJ2-5; 7 bases are shared with TRBD1. The CDR3 totals 13 residues. The germline V gene encodes CDR1 SQVTM and CDR2 ANQGSEA. V trimming: 5 bases; J trimming: 2 bases; junction bases outside the gene matches: 5. The CDR3 DNA reads TGCAGCGTTTTAACGACAGGGCAAGAGACCCAGTACTTC. Protein: CSVLTTGQETQYF. Full variable domain (outside the CDR3, taken from reference TRBV29-1 and TRBJ2-5): SAVISQKPSRDICQRGTSLTIQCQVDSQVTMMFWYRQQPGQSLTLIATANQGSEATYESGFVIDKFPISRPNLTFSTLTVSNMSPEDSSIYLCSVLTTGQETQYFGPGTRLLVL.

The chain is built from TRBV7-2 and TRBJ1-2; the match to TRBD1 covers 7 bases. The CDR3 is 14 amino acids. Germline CDR1 reads SGHTA; CDR2 reads FQGNSA. Losses at the gene ends were 5 bases for V and 4 bases for J; bases not matched to a gene: 7. The CDR3 region is CASSAGQSAYGYTF. The CDR3 bases are TGTGCCAGCAGCGCGGGACAGTCTGCCTATGGCTACACCTTC.